This T cell receptor (beta chain) was profiled in a study of vaccination and CD4 T cells after COVID-19. The wider study: Taking of post-vaccine samples occurred a median about 70 days after dose two (range 14 to 241). Treatment of control cultures consisted of a CEFX pool, an HIV-1 Nef pool, or no peptide.

The germline gives CDR1 MRHNA, CDR2 SNTAGT. Losses at the gene ends were 0 bases for V and 3 bases for J; bases not matched to a gene: 3. The CDR3 loop spans 15 amino acids. Sequencing of DNA taken from cultured CD4+ T cells relied on the Oncomine TCR Beta short-read assay. Investigators isolated genomic DNA from cultured CD4+ T cells. TCRdb fed the PCR reads into MiXCR, producing one record per CDR3 protein. The table records 16,000 or so distinct CDR3 sequences, around 55% of them present only once. Noted time point: late sampling 161 to 241 days after vaccination in a few convalescent patients. Sample treatment: roughly ten-day PBMC culture with coronavirus spike peptide pools or control peptides (ViraFEST assay). With regard to this clonotype: Its antigen is as yet unknown.

This receptor was taken from a human donor who had recovered from COVID-19. This chain uses TRBV6-4 with TRBJ1-1; the match to TRBD1 covers 8 bases. The sample consisted of CD4+ T cells from blood, cultured in vitro, taken about 7 months after SARS-CoV-2 vaccination. In DNA form, the CDR3 reads TGTGCCAGCAGTGACTCATCAGGGGGCTACACTGAAGCTTTCTTT. Translation gives CASSDSSGGYTEAFF.